The sequence of this T cell receptor beta chain was determined in a study of PD-1 blockade in mismatch repair-deficient tumors. Study context: Enrolled about 2013-2016, patients had progressing, pretreated mismatch repair-deficient cancers of around twelve types. Study conclusions and caveats: Tumor-resident clones, often absent from pretreatment blood, expanded after pembrolizumab and then contracted.

A note on this clone: What it binds is unknown.

Mismatch repair deficiency was confirmed in all patients, by PCR or immunohistochemistry. Germline V gives CDR1 SGHDN, CDR2 FVKESK. This CDR3 is 13 amino acids long. Unmatched junction bases numbered 1, after V lost 1 base and J lost 4 bases. Profiling relied on immunoSEQ multiplex PCR, and the TCRdb table lists in-frame clones only, not all of them. The sample consists of roughly 130,000 clones, around nine tenths of them appearing once. This specimen consisted of peripheral blood, obtained just under 74 weeks after starting pembrolizumab. The TCR sequence derives from an adult with mismatch repair-deficient cancer. This sequence joins TRBV14 and TRBJ2-7; 7 bases map to TRBD1. CDR3 region: CASSQGGQYEQYF. In nucleotides, the CDR3 is TGTGCCAGCAGCCAAGGGGGACAGTACGAGCAGTACTTC.